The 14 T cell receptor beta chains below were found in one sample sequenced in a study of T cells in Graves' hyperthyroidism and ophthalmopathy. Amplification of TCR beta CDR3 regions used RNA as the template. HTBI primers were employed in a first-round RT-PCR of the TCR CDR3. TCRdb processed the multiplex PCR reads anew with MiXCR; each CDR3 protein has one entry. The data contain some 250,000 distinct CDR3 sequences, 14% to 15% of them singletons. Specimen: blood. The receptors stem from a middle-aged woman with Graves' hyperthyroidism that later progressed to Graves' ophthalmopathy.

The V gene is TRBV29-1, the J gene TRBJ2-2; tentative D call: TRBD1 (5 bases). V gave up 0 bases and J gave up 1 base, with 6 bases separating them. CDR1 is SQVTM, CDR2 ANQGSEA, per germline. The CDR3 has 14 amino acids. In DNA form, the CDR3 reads TGCAGCGTTGAAGATACAGGGAACACCGGGGAGCTGTTTTTT. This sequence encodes CSVEDTGNTGELFF.

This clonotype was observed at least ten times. The CDR3 reads CASSSRGIYEQYF. DNA of the CDR3: TGTGCCAGCAGCTCCAGGGGAATTTACGAGCAGTACTTC. This chain links TRBV5-8 with TRBJ2-7; weak D call: TRBD1 (6 bases). This CDR3 spans 13 amino acids. Trimming left V 3 bases short and J 4 bases short, with 11 bases between. The germline gives CDR1 SGHTS, CDR2 YDEGEE. Combining the CDR3 with reference TRBV5-8 and TRBJ2-7 gives the whole variable domain EAGVTQSPTHLIKTRGQQATLRCSPISGHTSVYWYQQALGLGLQFLLWYDEGEERNRGNFPPRFSGRQFPNYSSELNVNALELEDSALYLCASSSRGIYEQYFGPGTRLTVT.

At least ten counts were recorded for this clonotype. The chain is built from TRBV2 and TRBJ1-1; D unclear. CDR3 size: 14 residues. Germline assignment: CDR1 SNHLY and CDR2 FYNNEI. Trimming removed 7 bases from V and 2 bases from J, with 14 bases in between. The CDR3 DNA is TGTGCCAGCATCGGGTCCAACTATAACACTGAAGCTTTCTTT. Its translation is CASIGSNYNTEAFF.

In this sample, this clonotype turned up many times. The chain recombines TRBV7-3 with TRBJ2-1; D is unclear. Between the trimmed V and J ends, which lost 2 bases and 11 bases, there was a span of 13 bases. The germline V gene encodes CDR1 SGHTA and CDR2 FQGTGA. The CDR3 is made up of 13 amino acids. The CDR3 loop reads CASSLPPETKQFF. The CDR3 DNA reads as TGTGCCAGCAGCTTACCCCCAGAGACCAAGCAGTTCTTC.

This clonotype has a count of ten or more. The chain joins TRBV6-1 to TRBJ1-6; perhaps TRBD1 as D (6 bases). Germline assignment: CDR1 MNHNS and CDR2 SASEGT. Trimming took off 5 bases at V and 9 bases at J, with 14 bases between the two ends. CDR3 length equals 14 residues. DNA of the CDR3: TGTGCCAGCAGTTACAACAGGGAGGGTTCACCCCTCCACTTT. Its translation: CASSYNREGSPLHF.

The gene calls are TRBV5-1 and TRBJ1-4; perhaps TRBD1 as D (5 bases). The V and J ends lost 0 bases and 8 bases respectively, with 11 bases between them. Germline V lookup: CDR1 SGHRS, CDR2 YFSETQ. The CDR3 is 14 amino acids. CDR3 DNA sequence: TGCGCCAGCAGCTTGGGCAACCGGGGGGAAAAACTGTTTTTT. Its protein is CASSLGNRGEKLFF.

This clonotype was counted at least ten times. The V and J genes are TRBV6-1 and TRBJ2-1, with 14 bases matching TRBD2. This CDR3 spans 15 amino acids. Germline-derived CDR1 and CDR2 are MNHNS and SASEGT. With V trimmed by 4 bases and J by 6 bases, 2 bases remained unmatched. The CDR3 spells CASSGGTSGSNEQFF. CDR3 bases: TGTGCCAGCAGTGGGGGGACTAGCGGGAGCAATGAGCAGTTCTTC.

CDR3 nucleotide sequence: TGTGCCATCAAGGCGGGAGTCGCAGATACGCAGTATTTT. Encoded protein: CAIKAGVADTQYF. The chain links TRBV10-3 to TRBJ2-3; 7 nucleotides line up with TRBD2. V trimming: 7 bases; J trimming: 4 bases; junction bases outside the gene matches: 5. Germline V gene lookup returns CDR1 ENHRY and CDR2 SYGVKD. The CDR3 spans 13 residues.

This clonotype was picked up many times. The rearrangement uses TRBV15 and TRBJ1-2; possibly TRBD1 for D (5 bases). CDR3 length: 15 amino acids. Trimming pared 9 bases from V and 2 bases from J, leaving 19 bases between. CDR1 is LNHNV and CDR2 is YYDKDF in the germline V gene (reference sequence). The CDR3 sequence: CATSHSRGGNYGYTF. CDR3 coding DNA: TGTGCCACGAGCCATTCTCGGGGGGGGAACTATGGCTACACCTTC.

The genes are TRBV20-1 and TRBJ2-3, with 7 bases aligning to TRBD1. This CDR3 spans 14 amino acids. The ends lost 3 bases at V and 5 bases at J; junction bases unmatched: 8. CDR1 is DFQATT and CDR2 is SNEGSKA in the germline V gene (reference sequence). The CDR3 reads CSARKDRTEDTQYF. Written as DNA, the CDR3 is TGCAGTGCTAGGAAGGACAGGACGGAAGATACGCAGTATTTT.

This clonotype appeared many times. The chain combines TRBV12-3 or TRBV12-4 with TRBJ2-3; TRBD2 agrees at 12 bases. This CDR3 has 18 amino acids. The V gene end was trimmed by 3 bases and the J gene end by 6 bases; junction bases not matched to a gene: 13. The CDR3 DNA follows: TGTGCCAGCAGTTTTCACCCTCTCCGACTAGCGGGAGACGATACGCAGTATTTT. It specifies CASSFHPLRLAGDDTQYF.

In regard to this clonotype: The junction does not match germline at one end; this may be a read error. CDR3 bases: TGTGCCAGCAGTGATAGGGGGGATGACTTC. Translating gives CASSDRGDDF. The chain employs TRBV2 and TRBJ2-5; D may correspond to TRBD1 or TRBD2 (6 bases each). Germline CDR1 reads SNHLY; CDR2 reads FYNNEI. There are 10 residues in the CDR3.

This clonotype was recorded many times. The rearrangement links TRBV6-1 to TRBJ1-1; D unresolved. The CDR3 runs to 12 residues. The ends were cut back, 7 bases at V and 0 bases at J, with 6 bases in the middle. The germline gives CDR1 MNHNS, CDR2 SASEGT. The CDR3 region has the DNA TGTGCCAGCACCGCACTGAACACTGAAGCTTTCTTT. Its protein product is CASTALNTEAFF.

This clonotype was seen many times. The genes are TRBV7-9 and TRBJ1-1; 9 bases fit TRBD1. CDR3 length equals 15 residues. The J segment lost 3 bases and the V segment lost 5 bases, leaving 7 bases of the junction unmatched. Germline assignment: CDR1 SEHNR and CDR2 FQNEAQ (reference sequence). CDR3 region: CASSRTGDWDTEAFF. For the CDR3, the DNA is TGTGCCAGCAGCCGGACAGGGGATTGGGACACTGAAGCTTTCTTT.